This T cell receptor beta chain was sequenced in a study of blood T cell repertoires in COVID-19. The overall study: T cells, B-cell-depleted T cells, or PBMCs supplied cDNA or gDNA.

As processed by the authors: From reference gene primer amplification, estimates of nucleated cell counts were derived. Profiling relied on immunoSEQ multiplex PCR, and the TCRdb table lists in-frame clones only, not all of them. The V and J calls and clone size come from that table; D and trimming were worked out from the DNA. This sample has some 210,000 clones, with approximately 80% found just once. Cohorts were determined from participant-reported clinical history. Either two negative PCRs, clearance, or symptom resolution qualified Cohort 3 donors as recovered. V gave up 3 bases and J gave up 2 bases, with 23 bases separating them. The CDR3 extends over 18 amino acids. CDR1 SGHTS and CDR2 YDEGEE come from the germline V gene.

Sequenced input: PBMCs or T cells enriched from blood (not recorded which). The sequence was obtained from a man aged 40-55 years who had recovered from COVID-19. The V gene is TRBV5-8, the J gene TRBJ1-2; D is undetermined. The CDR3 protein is CASSSRTYMGRGNYGYTF. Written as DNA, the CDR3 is TGTGCCAGCAGCTCCCGTACTTACATGGGCCGTGGAAACTATGGCTACACCTTC.